The sequence of this TCR beta chain was determined in a study of T-cell reconstitution after alpha-beta-depleted transplantation in children. Germline V lookup: CDR1 LGHDT, CDR2 YNNKEL (reference sequence). V gave up 0 bases and J gave up 5 bases; unmatched junction bases: 8. The CDR3 spans 16 residues. TCRbeta library preparation incorporated unique molecular identifiers. TCRdb fed the PCR reads into MiXCR, producing one record per CDR3 protein. The table lists about 440,000 distinct CDR3 sequences, roughly two fifths of them singletons, with about 30% in the top ten. With respect to this clonotype: Its antigen is still unknown.

Points from the study as a whole: Expanded graft clones numbering several hundred reportedly gave rise to alpha-beta T cells about two months after transplant. Surviving recipient T cells and thymic progenitors accounted for the high day-60 TCRbeta diversity observed in some patients. The authors attributed T-cell counts and diversity one year after transplant mostly to newly produced T cells.

This TCR was sampled from a girl aged 2-15 years with aplastic anemia, due to receive a stem cell transplant. The starting material was PBMCs, obtained before TCRalphabeta/CD19-depleted stem cell transplant. This rearrangement joins TRBV3-1 to TRBJ2-3; 7 bases align to TRBD2. This chain's CDR3 is CASSQESGRTGDTQYF. As DNA, the CDR3 is TGTGCCAGCAGCCAAGAATCCGGGAGGACCGGAGATACGCAGTATTTT.